This T cell receptor beta chain was recovered during a study of regulatory T cells in long-lasting Graves disease. Time point indicated: persistent/refractory GD, antithyroid drugs over 5 years with positive TRAb. Generation of the TCR library employed RNA extracted from PBMCs. HTBI primers from iRepertoire and Arm-PCR of CDR3 regions yielded the TCR beta libraries. One entry per CDR3 protein, called by TCRdb with MiXCR from the multiplex PCR reads. The table has approximately 360,000 distinct CDR3 sequences, roughly 24% seen once. This clonotype was observed many times. The CDR3 loop spans 16 amino acids. V lost 0 bases to trimming and J lost 4 bases, with 15 bases between them. Looked up from germline, CDR1 is MNHEY and CDR2 is SVGAGI.

The material sequenced was peripheral blood mononuclear cells (PBMCs), taken when the disease was refractory, from a patient treated with antithyroid drugs. The chain carries TRBV6-5 and TRBJ2-5; D assignment may be TRBD1 or TRBD2 (6 bases each). The sequence derives from a woman aged 40 to 49 with Graves disease. The CDR3 sequence is CASSYSMSGEVETQYF. The CDR3 nucleotides are TGTGCCAGCAGTTACTCGATGTCAGGGGAGGTAGAGACCCAGTACTTC.